This T cell receptor (beta chain) was captured by sequencing in a study of early T cells in non-severe SARS-CoV-2 infection (dated by TCRdb to 2020 to 2023). Regarding the complete study: Bulk RNA from unsorted whole blood was used for TCR sequencing, so alpha and beta chains could not be paired. What the authors observed across the whole study: Matching against VDJdb was skewed toward anti-spike CD8 responses, likely underestimated virus-specific expansions, and missed private and CD4 specificities.

This clonotype was detected only a few times. What this receptor recognizes is not known. No quality values exist for individual bases; no much larger clone is one base distant. Library preparation used 5' RACE. These reads were obtained on a NextSeq 500. The TCR library protocol attached unique molecular identifiers to individual cDNA molecules to correct for sequencing error and PCR bias. Sequencing covered both TCR alpha and beta chains, and within each sample the abundances of alpha and beta sequences were tightly co-correlated. In the paper's pipeline: V gene, J gene and CDR3 annotation of TCR sequences was performed with Decombinator V4. Expanded TCRs were defined as changing significantly between any two time points under a Poisson model with p below 0.0001. Abundances of TCRs were expressed as counts per million after normalisation to the total number of TCRs sequenced in each sample. MAIT TCRs were defined by TRAV1-2 paired with TRAJ12, TRAJ20 or TRAJ33, and iNKT TCRs by TRAV10 paired with TRAJ18. VDJdb, accessed on 1 November 2021, was searched for TCRs annotated for CMV, EBV and SARS-CoV-2, and TCRs annotated for more than one antigen were excluded. TCRdb reprocessed the public reads (quality trimming at Q25 with fastp, clone calling with MiXCR) and kept in-frame beta chains. Duplicate CDR3 protein sequences are folded into a single record with the most common DNA and genes. These V and J calls originate from TCRdb's pipeline instead of the authors' own analysis. This sample has around 58,000 distinct CDR3 sequences in its table, and 4% to 5.5% of those were observed once. Jointly, the top ten make up 4% to 5% of the sample.

A case-control design nested within a healthcare worker cohort in London, UK, was used, with weekly nasopharyngeal swab PCR tests and blood sampling performed. Healthcare workers were recruited during the week of the UK lockdown, between 23 and 31 March 2020, and followed weekly for up to roughly 16 weeks. V is cut back by 4 bases and J by 5 bases, with 7 bases in the junction unmatched. The germline V gene gives CDR1 as MNHEY and CDR2 as SVGAGI. The CDR3 runs 14 amino acids, cysteine and phenylalanine included. The CDR3 DNA has 42 bases and is translated from base 1. The source material was whole blood. The sequence derives from an adult who was a healthcare worker with PCR-confirmed SARS-CoV-2 infection or an uninfected control (not recorded which). Rearrangement joined TRBV6-5 to TRBJ2-5; TRBD1 matches 7 bases in the middle. The DNA is TGTGCCAGCAGTTCGACAGGGTTTTGGGAGACCCAGTACTTC. Its protein product is CASSSTGFWETQYF.